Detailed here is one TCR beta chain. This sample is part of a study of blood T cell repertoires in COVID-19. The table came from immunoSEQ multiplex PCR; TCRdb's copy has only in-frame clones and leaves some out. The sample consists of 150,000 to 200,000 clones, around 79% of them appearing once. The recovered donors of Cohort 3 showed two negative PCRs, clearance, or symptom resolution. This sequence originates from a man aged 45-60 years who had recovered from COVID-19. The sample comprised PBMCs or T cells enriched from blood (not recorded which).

The CDR3 spells CASSGGQGAGSNQPQHF. The DNA of the CDR3 is TGTGCCAGCTCCGGCGGGCAGGGGGCGGGTAGCAATCAGCCCCAGCATTTT. The chain couples TRBV28 to TRBJ1-5; TRBD1 agrees at 8 bases. This CDR3 region has 17 residues. The trim removed 8 bases at V and 0 bases at J, leaving 12 bases unmatched. Germline CDR1 MDHEN, CDR2 SYDVKM. Supplemented by reference TRBV28 and TRBJ1-5, the full variable domain reads DVKVTQSSRYLVKRTGEKVFLECVQDMDHENMFWYRQDPGLGLRLIYFSYDVKMKEKGDIPEGYSVSREKKERFSLILESASTNQTSMYLCASSGGQGAGSNQPQHFGDGTRLSIL.